This T cell receptor (beta chain) came from a study of cytomegalovirus exposure and HLA in healthy donors. Using immunoSEQ multiplex PCR, the repertoire was profiled, and TCRdb retains in-frame clones only, with some absent. The table has about 220,000 clones, about 93% seen once. Donors were drawn from the approximately 130-subject validation cohort, separate from the roughly 670-subject first cohort. This clone has only one observation. V gave up 7 bases and J gave up 0 bases, with 12 bases separating them. CDR1 SGHNT and CDR2 YYREEE come from the germline V gene (reference sequence). This CDR3 has 14 amino acids.

This chain joins TRBV5-4 and TRBJ2-3; the D is unclear. This TCR was recovered from a woman under 30 in good health and CMV-seronegative. The sample taken for sequencing was PBMCs. CDR3 nucleotides: TGTGCCAGCCAAAAACTTCCTAGCACAGATACGCAGTATTTT. The encoded protein is CASQKLPSTDTQYF.